These 15 T cell receptor beta chains originate from one sample sequenced in a study of kidney transplant recipient with SARS-CoV-2 infection. TCRdb re-analysed the reads in MiXCR, keeping a single row per CDR3 protein. The sample includes some 220,000 distinct CDR3 sequences, about 30% of them seen just once. The sample here was a blood sample, taken at baseline and on day 111 from a kidney transplant recipient. The source of these receptors is a young adult male patient who had COVID-19 and was a kidney transplant recipient. Some T cells may be provided by the graft donor.

This clonotype was counted a few times. This chain links TRBV27 with TRBJ2-3, with D unresolved. Germline V gene lookup returns CDR1 MNHEY and CDR2 SMNVEV (reference sequence). The CDR3 has 14 amino acids. V was pared by 6 bases and J by 2 bases, with 12 bases between. CDR3 nucleotide sequence: TGTGCCAGCAGAAACGCCCCGGACACAGATACGCAGTATTTT. Residues: CASRNAPDTDTQYF.

As concerns this clonotype: Being one base from a much bigger clone, this may be a read error. This chain uses TRBV7-2 with TRBJ2-2; TRBD2 matches 9 bases. The germline V gene encodes CDR1 SGHTA and CDR2 FQGNSA. V dropped 8 bases and J dropped 1; count of bases not matched to a gene: 5. The length of the CDR3 is 15 residues. DNA for the CDR3: TGTGCCAGCGGCGAACTAGCGGGGAACACCGGGGAGCTGTTTTTT. Amino acids: CASGELAGNTGELFF.

This clonotype was found a few times. The V call is TRBV20-1, the J call TRBJ2-3; possibly TRBD2 for D (6 bases). Germline assignment: CDR1 DFQATT and CDR2 SNEGSKA (reference sequence). CDR3 size: 15 residues. V shed 1 base and J shed 3 bases, with 14 bases lying between them. The CDR3 coding sequence is TGCAGTGCTAGAGTTGGAGGGCTAGGGACAGATACGCAGTATTTT. This gives the protein CSARVGGLGTDTQYF.

A word on this clonotype: This may stem from a read error, because a much larger clone lies one nucleotide away. This CDR3 is missing its conserved last phenylalanine or tryptophan, likely due to a read error. The chain carries TRBV6-8 and TRBJ2-7, with 8 bases identical to TRBD1. Germline V gene sequence: CDR1 MNHGY, CDR2 SAAAGT. V lost 7 bases and J lost 4; bases outside the gene matches: 6. The CDR3 has 13 residues. CDR3 loop: CASTDGQGYEQYL. Written as DNA, the CDR3 is TGTGCCAGCACGGACGGACAGGGTTACGAGCAGTACCTC.

At least ten counts were recorded for this clonotype. The J gene is TRBJ1-1, the V gene TRBV3-1; D not resolved. The germline V and J ends were trimmed by 0 bases and 4 bases, with 12 bases remaining between them. This CDR3 is built from 15 residues. The germline V gene encodes CDR1 LGHDT and CDR2 YNNKEL (reference sequence). CDR3 bases: TGTGCCAGCAGCCAAGATCTGACTAGGATCACTGAAGCTTTCTTT. Protein sequence: CASSQDLTRITEAFF. The variable domain in full, with the rest retrieved from reference TRBV3-1 and TRBJ1-1, is DTAVSQTPKYLVTQMGNDKSIKCEQNLGHDTMYWYKQDSKKFLKIMFSYNNKELIINETVPNRFSPKSPDKAHLNLHINSLELGDSAVYFCASSQDLTRITEAFFGQGTRLTVV.

This clonotype was observed a few times. The CDR3 DNA reads as TGTGCCAGCAGGGATCTTGTCACAGATACGCAGTATTTT. Its translation: CASRDLVTDTQYF. The gene calls are TRBV2 and TRBJ2-3; D is unresolved. CDR3 size: 13 residues. V dropped 6 bases and J dropped 2 bases, with 9 bases sitting between them. Germline values: CDR1 SNHLY, CDR2 FYNNEI.

Concerning this clonotype: With a much larger clone just one base away, this may be a read error. The chain is built from TRBV20-1 and TRBJ1-1, with a tentative D call TRBD1 (5 bases). With 3 bases removed from V and 0 bases from J, the gap between germline ends came to 14 bases. The CDR3 has 15 residues. Looked up from germline, CDR1 is DFQATT and CDR2 is SNEGSKA (reference sequence). The CDR3 DNA reads as TGCAGTGCTAGCGACGCGGGACTTATGAACACTGAAGCTTTCTTT. This encodes CSASDAGLMNTEAFF.

On this clonotype itself: A much larger clone is a single base away; this may be a read error. The chain recombines TRBV27 with TRBJ1-5; tentatively, D is TRBD1 (6 bases). CDR1 is MNHEY and CDR2 is SMNVEV in the germline V gene (reference sequence). This CDR3 has 16 amino acids. The CDR3 loop is CASGLSIGGHNQPQHF. CDR3 nucleotide sequence: TGTGCCAGCGGTTTATCGATTGGGGGGCACAATCAGCCCCAGCATTTT.

Concerning this clonotype itself: A read error may explain this, as a much larger clone is one base away. This CDR3 fails to terminate in the conserved phenylalanine or tryptophan, so it likely reflects a read error. The chain uses TRBV6-1 and TRBJ1-6; D gene unclear. Between the trimmed V and J ends, which lost 7 bases and 2 bases, there was a span of 3 bases. In germline, CDR1 is MNHNS, CDR2 SASEGT. CDR3 length: 12 amino acids. The CDR3 region has the DNA TGTGCCAGCAACGCCTATAATTCACCCCTCCACCTT. Its protein product is CASNAYNSPLHL.

This clonotype appeared many times. The rearrangement joins TRBV11-2 to TRBJ2-3, with D perhaps matching TRBD1 (6 bases). In germline, CDR1 is SGHAT, CDR2 FQNNGV. The CDR3 sequence is 19 residues long. The V end lost 1 base, the J end lost 0 bases, and 20 bases lay between the germline ends. CDR3 in amino acids: CASSLVGAEEISSTDTQYF. CDR3 in DNA: TGTGCCAGCAGCTTAGTGGGGGCAGAGGAGATCTCTAGCACAGATACGCAGTATTTT.

To note about this clonotype: A much larger clone sits a single nucleotide away, making a read error possible. This chain connects TRBV15 to TRBJ1-6, with 9 bases matching TRBD1. This CDR3 spans 16 amino acids. The germline gives CDR1 LNHNV, CDR2 YYDKDF (reference sequence). Here the CDR3 reads CATSAGTGKTNSPPHF. CDR3 bases: TGTGCCACCTCGGCCGGGACAGGGAAAACGAATTCACCCCCCCACTTT.

In its sample, this clonotype was seen many times. J is TRBJ1-5 and V is TRBV7-2; perhaps TRBD1 as D (5 bases). Germline V gene data show CDR1 as SGHTA and CDR2 as FQGNSA. This CDR3 region has 14 residues. The V and J ends lost 1 base and 3 bases respectively, with 7 bases between them. The CDR3 spells CASSLGGFNQPQHF. The CDR3 bases are TGTGCCAGCAGCTTAGGGGGGTTCAATCAGCCCCAGCATTTT.

This clonotype showed up many times. This rearrangement joins TRBV5-8 to TRBJ1-4, with 12 positions matching TRBD1. The CDR3 sequence is 16 residues long. Germline loops: CDR1 SGHTS, CDR2 YDEGEE. J gave up 6 bases and V 4 bases, and 7 bases lay outside the gene matches. CDR3 amino acids: CASSDGTGGKDEKLFF. DNA of the CDR3: TGTGCCAGCAGCGATGGGACAGGGGGCAAGGATGAAAAACTGTTTTTT.

Many counts were recorded for this clonotype. The chain uses TRBV7-9 and TRBJ1-5; 8 bases match TRBD1. Germline CDR1 SEHNR, CDR2 FQNEAQ (reference sequence). The CDR3 contains 14 residues. V shed 5 bases and J 5 bases; nucleotides not matched to a gene: 5. CDR3 sequence (DNA): TGTGCCAGCAGCCCCAGGGGGCGAGATCAGCCCCAGCATTTT. It encodes CASSPRGRDQPQHF.

This clonotype was picked up many times. This chain uses TRBV6-1 with TRBJ2-2; maybe TRBD1 (5 bases). The CDR3 runs 14 residues. The germline V gene encodes CDR1 MNHNS and CDR2 SASEGT. The V end lost 6 bases, the J end lost 6 bases, and 14 bases lay between the germline ends. In DNA, the CDR3 is TGTGCCAGCAGCCGATCGTGGGGCCCCGGGGAGCTGTTTTTT. It encodes CASSRSWGPGELFF.